This T cell receptor (beta chain) appears in the sequencing data of a study of spatial heterogeneity in lung cancer. Individually, TCR cDNA molecules were each labelled with a unique molecular identifier. TCRdb redid the calling of the 5' RACE reads with MiXCR, one entry per CDR3 protein. The sample lists 15,000 to 20,000 distinct CDR3 sequences; roughly 7% were seen once. The time point was: sample taken at primary tumor resection. The study sequenced unsorted whole RNA from tumor, nontumor lung or frozen PBMC. Study-wide results and caveats: Tumoral mutation counts were tracked by counts of expanded intratumoral alpha and beta TCRs. The study estimated about 7.3% alpha and roughly 14% beta chain coverage of tumor T cells.

This clonotype was found many times. No antigen is known for it. Germline V CDR1 and CDR2: SGDLS, YYNGEE. The CDR3 consists of 15 residues. V was clipped by 2 bases and J by 3 bases, with 12 bases between them. The source material was lung tumor tissue, sampled at surgery. This TCR derives from a female donor with early-stage non-small cell lung cancer. This rearrangement joins TRBV9 to TRBJ2-1; tentatively, D is TRBD1 (6 bases). The CDR3: CASSVTGHLYNEQFF. Written as DNA, the CDR3 is TGTGCCAGCAGCGTCACAGGGCACCTCTACAATGAGCAGTTCTTC.